This T cell receptor (beta chain) comes out of a study of CD8+CD57+ T cells in acquired aplastic anemia. The sequenced patients had an expansion of CD8+CD57+ cells seen by flow cytometry. Blood sampling was performed on the patients, and none of them had received therapy by then. For CDR3 and TCR beta VDJ profiling, genomic DNA was the template used. TCRdb reprocessed the reads with MiXCR, giving one entry per CDR3 protein. This sample carries about 190,000 distinct CDR3 sequences, around 47% of them seen once, and the ten largest clones take 9.7%. Comment on this clonotype: A clone one base away is much larger, so this may be a read error. This CDR3 is missing its conserved last phenylalanine or tryptophan, likely due to a read error.

The clonotype originates from a human donor with aplastic anemia. The sequenced sample consisted of sorted CD4+, CD8+, or CD8+CD57+ T cells (not recorded which) from PBMCs.

This chain's CDR3 is CASSVDRVTDTQYV. The CDR3 DNA reads as TGCGCCAGCAGCGTCGACAGGGTAACAGATACGCAGTATGTT. J is TRBJ2-3 and V is TRBV5-1, with 7 nucleotides matching TRBD1. V was pared by 4 bases and J by 3 bases, with 5 bases of the junction left unmatched. This CDR3 has 14 residues. Germline CDR1 and CDR2: SGHRS and YFSETQ.